The 15 T cell receptor beta chains presented below share a single source sample, sequenced in a study of T cell changes during pregnancy in multiple sclerosis (dated 2019 in TCRdb). Library preparation employed the immunoSEQ multiplex PCR assay. In TCRdb, the immuneACCESS table is reduced to in-frame sequences with V and J assigned. These tables do not hold every clone; where another copy was compared, an unresolved V gene accounts for under half, and the others remain unexplained. Counted in this sample were around 110,000 clones; 92% of them appeared once. In total, the top ten clones hold around 1.5% of the sample. The sample was peripheral blood, taken after pregnancy. The receptor source for this set is a female donor with multiple sclerosis, enrolled in a pregnancy study.

V gene TRBV19 combines with J gene TRBJ2-3; 9 bases line up with TRBD2. Losses at the gene ends were 5 bases for V and 4 bases for J; bases not matched to a gene: 4. This CDR3 is 14 amino acids long. The germline CDR1 and CDR2 sequences are LNHDA and SQIVND (reference sequence). CDR3 loop: CASSLGTSPDTQYF. CDR3 nucleotide sequence: TGTGCCAGTAGTCTAGGGACTAGCCCAGATACGCAGTATTTT.

The genes are TRBV13 and TRBJ2-3; 12 bases align to TRBD1. V dropped 3 bases and J dropped 7; count of bases not matched to a gene: 11. Per the germline V gene, CDR1 is PRHDT and CDR2 is FYEKMQ (reference sequence). The CDR3 covers 17 residues. The CDR3 region has the DNA TGTGCCAGCAGCTTGACCCAGGGACAGGGGGCGCTGAATACGCAGTATTTT. Translation gives CASSLTQGQGALNTQYF.

The CDR3 DNA follows: TGTGCCAGCAGCTTGCCGGGACAGGCGTCTGAAGCTTTCTTT. It is translated as CASSLPGQASEAFF. The rearrangement links TRBV25-1 to TRBJ1-1, with 8 bases matching TRBD1. Germline V gene lookup returns CDR1 MGHDK and CDR2 SYGVNS. The CDR3 spans 14 residues. J was trimmed by 6 bases and V by 6 bases; bases with no gene match: 9.

This chain uses TRBV29-1 with TRBJ1-2; 9 nucleotides match TRBD1. There are 10 residues in the CDR3. Germline CDR1 is SQVTM and CDR2 is ANQGSEA. Trimming removed 4 bases from V and 13 bases from J; junction bases left unmatched: 4. CDR3 DNA sequence: TGCAGCGTTGGGGACAGGGATTCCACCTTC. It yields the protein CSVGDRDSTF.

The J gene is TRBJ2-3, the V gene TRBV5-6, with D possibly being TRBD2 (6 bases). Germline values: CDR1 SGHDT, CDR2 YYEEEE. V was clipped by 0 bases and J by 5 bases, with 19 bases between them. CDR3 length: 17 amino acids. The CDR3: CASSLVGAGRAGDTQYF. The CDR3 DNA is TGTGCCAGCAGCTTGGTCGGGGCGGGACGCGCGGGAGATACGCAGTATTTT.

The J gene is TRBJ1-4, the V gene TRBV21-1; no check of the table's D call, TRBD1, against the DNA was made. TRBV21-1 constitutes a pseudogene. The CDR3 is 15 residues long. In DNA, the CDR3 is TGTGCCAGCAGCAAATCGGACAGGGGAGATGAAAAACTGTTTTTT. This sequence encodes CASSKSDRGDEKLFF.

V gene TRBV7-9 combines with J gene TRBJ2-3; TRBD2 agrees at 8 bases. CDR1 is SEHNR and CDR2 is FQNEAQ in the germline V gene (reference sequence). The CDR3 sequence is 15 residues long. The junction had 7 bases not matched to a gene; V was cut back by 3 bases and J by 5 bases. CDR3 DNA: TGTGCCAGCAGCTTGAGCGGGAGTTCAAGAGATACGCAGTATTTT. Its protein is CASSLSGSSRDTQYF. Full variable domain (remainder filled in from reference TRBV7-9 and TRBJ2-3): DTGVSQNPRHKITKRGQNVTFRCDPISEHNRLYWYRQTLGQGPEFLTYFQNEAQLEKSRLLSDRFSAERPKGSFSTLEIQRTEQGDSAMYLCASSLSGSSRDTQYFGPGTRLTVL.

This clone came up once. The chain uses TRBV11-2 and TRBJ2-2; 10 positions match TRBD2. The germline gives CDR1 SGHAT, CDR2 FQNNGV. Trimming at V came to 8 bases and at J to 6 bases, leaving 6 bases not matched to a gene. The CDR3 extends over 14 amino acids. The CDR3 protein is CASRSAGGAGELFF. CDR3 in DNA: TGTGCCAGCCGATCAGCGGGAGGGGCCGGGGAGCTGTTTTTT.

The rearrangement uses TRBV27 and TRBJ1-4; the match to TRBD1 covers 7 bases. Germline V gene data show CDR1 as MNHEY and CDR2 as SMNVEV (reference sequence). Losses at the gene ends were 5 bases for V and 7 bases for J; bases not matched to a gene: 4. This CDR3 spans 13 amino acids. The CDR3 here is CASSPQGGEKLFF. DNA of the CDR3: TGTGCCAGCAGTCCTCAGGGGGGTGAAAAACTGTTTTTT. The whole variable domain, filled in from reference TRBV27 and TRBJ1-4, reads EAQVTQNPRYLITVTGKKLTVTCSQNMNHEYMSWYRQDPGLGLRQIYYSMNVEVTDKGDVPEGYKVSRKEKRNFPLILESPSPNQTSLYFCASSPQGGEKLFFGSGTQLSVL.

CDR3 loop: CASSPTGSTDTQYF. Here the CDR3 DNA reads TGTGCCAGCAGTCCGACAGGGAGCACAGATACGCAGTATTTT. This chain uses TRBV6-5 with TRBJ2-3; 7 nucleotides match TRBD1. J gave up 0 bases and V 5 bases, and 2 bases lay outside the gene matches. Germline values: CDR1 MNHEY, CDR2 SVGAGI. The CDR3 runs 14 residues.

The rearrangement links TRBV11-1 to TRBJ2-1; D possibly corresponds to TRBD2 (6 bases). This CDR3 comprises 14 residues. V was pared by 5 bases and J by 3 bases, with 11 bases between. Germline CDR1 is SGHAT and CDR2 is FQDESV (reference sequence). The CDR3 DNA reads TGTGCCAGCAGCCCGGGACTCATCTACAATGAGCAGTTCTTC. This codes for CASSPGLIYNEQFF.

The chain carries TRBV5-1 and TRBJ2-7, with a possible D match to TRBD2 (7 bases). Looked up from germline, CDR1 is SGHRS and CDR2 is YFSETQ. The CDR3 spans 19 residues. V lost 0 bases and J lost 6, with 28 bases in between. In nucleotides, the CDR3 is TGCGCCAGCAGCTTGGTAGGGGGGAGGGCCCTAACCGGACCCGGCGAGCAGTACTTC. Protein: CASSLVGGRALTGPGEQYF.

The chain links TRBV6-6 to TRBJ2-1; D remains unclear. The germline V gene encodes CDR1 MNHNY and CDR2 SVGAGI (reference sequence). V was pared by 2 bases and J by 6 bases, with 8 bases between. The CDR3 contains 13 residues. The CDR3 reads CASSYPSGNEQFF. In DNA, the CDR3 is TGTGCCAGCAGTTACCCGTCGGGCAATGAGCAGTTCTTC.

V and J are TRBV9 and TRBJ1-2, with no clear D. V lost 0 bases, J lost 2 bases, and 5 bases lay in between. The CDR3 is 13 amino acids. Germline CDR1 is SGDLS and CDR2 is YYNGEE. In DNA, the CDR3 is TGTGCCAGCAGCGTAGGAGGGAACTATGGCTACACCTTC. This sequence encodes CASSVGGNYGYTF.

The rearrangement joins TRBV2 to TRBJ1-3, with D tentatively TRBD1 (5 bases). The CDR3 sequence is 12 residues long. With 6 bases removed from V and 4 bases from J, the gap between germline ends came to 7 bases. From germline, CDR1 is SNHLY and CDR2 FYNNEI. The CDR3 DNA sequence: TGTGCCAGCAGGCGACAGGGAAACACCATATATTTT. This gives the protein CASRRQGNTIYF.